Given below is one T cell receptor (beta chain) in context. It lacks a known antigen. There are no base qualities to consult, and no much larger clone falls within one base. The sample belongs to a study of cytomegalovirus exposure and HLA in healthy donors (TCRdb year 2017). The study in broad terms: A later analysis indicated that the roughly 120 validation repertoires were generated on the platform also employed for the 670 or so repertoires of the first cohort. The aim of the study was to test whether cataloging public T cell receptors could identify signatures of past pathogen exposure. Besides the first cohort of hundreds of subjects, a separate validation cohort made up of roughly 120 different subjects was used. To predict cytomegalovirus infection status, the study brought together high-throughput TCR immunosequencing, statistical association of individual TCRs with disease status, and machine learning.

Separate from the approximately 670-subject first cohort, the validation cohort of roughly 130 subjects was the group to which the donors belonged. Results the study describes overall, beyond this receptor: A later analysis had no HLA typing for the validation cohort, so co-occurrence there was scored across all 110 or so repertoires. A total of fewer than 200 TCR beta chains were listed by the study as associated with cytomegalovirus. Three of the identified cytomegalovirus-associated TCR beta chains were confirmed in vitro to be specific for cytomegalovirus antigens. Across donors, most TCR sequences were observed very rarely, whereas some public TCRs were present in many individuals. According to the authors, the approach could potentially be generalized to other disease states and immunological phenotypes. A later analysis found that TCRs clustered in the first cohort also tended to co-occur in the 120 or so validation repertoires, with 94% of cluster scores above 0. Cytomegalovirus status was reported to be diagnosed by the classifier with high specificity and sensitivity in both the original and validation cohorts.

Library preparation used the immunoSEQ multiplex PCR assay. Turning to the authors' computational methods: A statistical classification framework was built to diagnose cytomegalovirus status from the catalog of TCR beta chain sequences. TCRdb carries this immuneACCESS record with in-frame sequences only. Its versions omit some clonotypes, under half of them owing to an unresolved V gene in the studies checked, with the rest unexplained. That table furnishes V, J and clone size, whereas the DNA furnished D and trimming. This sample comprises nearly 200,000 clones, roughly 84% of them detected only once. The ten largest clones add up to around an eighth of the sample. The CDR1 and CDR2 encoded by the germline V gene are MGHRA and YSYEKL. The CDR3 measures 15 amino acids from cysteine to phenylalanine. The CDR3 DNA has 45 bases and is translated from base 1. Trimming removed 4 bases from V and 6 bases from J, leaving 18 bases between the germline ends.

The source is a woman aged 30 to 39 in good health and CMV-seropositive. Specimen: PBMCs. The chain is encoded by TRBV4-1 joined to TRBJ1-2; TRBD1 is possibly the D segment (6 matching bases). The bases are TGCGCCAGCAGCCGCAATACAGGGCCGTATGATGGCTACACCTTC. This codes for CASSRNTGPYDGYTF.